Shown below are 4 T cell receptor beta chains from a single sample sequenced in a study of control samples from healthy donors and cancer patients (dated by TCRdb to 2018 to 2021). The library was produced with the immunoSEQ multiplex PCR assay. Here the immuneACCESS table is served through TCRdb, limited to in-frame sequences with V and J called. Missing clones are a known gap in these copies; in checked studies unresolved V genes cover under half, and the rest lacks a known reason. The sample records 95,000 to 100,000 clones, around 89% of which are singletons. The ten largest clones represent about 7.8% of the sample. The sample consisted of blood. The source is a man aged 25 to 45 in good health.

This clone was picked up one time. The chain has TRBV9 and TRBJ2-5; possibly TRBD1 for D (7 bases). The V and J ends lost 3 bases and 1 base respectively, with 13 bases between them. Germline CDR1 and CDR2: SGDLS and YYNGEE. This CDR3 is 15 amino acids long. CDR3 coding DNA: TGTGCCAGCAGCGGCTGGGGGGACAGCCAAGAGACCCAGTACTTC. Translation gives CASSGWGDSQETQYF.

This clone showed up just once. This rearrangement joins TRBV7-9 to TRBJ2-2, with 8 nucleotides matching TRBD2. Germline lookup yields CDR1 SEHNR and CDR2 FQNEAQ (reference sequence). The CDR3 runs to 18 residues. Unmatched junction bases numbered 18, after V lost 5 bases and J lost 7 bases. Here the CDR3 DNA reads TGTGCCAGCAGCGGCACAGCGGGGTCGGGAGGGCCTCACGGGGAGCTGTTTTTT. It specifies CASSGTAGSGGPHGELFF.

The chain recombines TRBV28 with TRBJ2-4; no clear D. CDR3 length equals 13 residues. V lost 6 bases, J lost 0 bases, and 6 bases lay in between. Looked up from germline, CDR1 is MDHEN and CDR2 is SYDVKM. Written as DNA, the CDR3 is TGTGCCAGCAGAGACTTAGCCAAAAACATTCAGTACTTC. Its translation: CASRDLAKNIQYF.

V is TRBV6-1 and J is TRBJ2-1; a weak D match, TRBD1 (5 bases). Trimming removed 2 bases at V and 3 bases at J, with 23 bases between. CDR1 and CDR2 from the germline V gene are MNHNS and SASEGT. CDR3 size: 19 residues. The CDR3 DNA sequence: TGTGCCAGCAGTGAACAGAGGACACTCCGAACCTACTACTACAATGAGCAGTTCTTC. Its protein product is CASSEQRTLRTYYYNEQFF.